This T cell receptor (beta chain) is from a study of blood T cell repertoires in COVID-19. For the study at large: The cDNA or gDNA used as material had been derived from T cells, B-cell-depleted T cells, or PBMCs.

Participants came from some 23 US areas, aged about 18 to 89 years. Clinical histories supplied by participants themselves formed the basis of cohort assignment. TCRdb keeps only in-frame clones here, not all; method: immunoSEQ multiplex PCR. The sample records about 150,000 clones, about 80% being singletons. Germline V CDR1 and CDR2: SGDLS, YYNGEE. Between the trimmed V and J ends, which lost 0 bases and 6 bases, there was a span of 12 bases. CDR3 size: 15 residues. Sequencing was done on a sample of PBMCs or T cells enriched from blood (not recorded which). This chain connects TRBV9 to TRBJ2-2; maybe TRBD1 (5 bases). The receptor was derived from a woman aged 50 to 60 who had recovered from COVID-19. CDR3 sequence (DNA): TGTGCCAGCAGCGTAGGGGGCACCTCCCCCGGGGAGCTGTTTTTT. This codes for CASSVGGTSPGELFF.